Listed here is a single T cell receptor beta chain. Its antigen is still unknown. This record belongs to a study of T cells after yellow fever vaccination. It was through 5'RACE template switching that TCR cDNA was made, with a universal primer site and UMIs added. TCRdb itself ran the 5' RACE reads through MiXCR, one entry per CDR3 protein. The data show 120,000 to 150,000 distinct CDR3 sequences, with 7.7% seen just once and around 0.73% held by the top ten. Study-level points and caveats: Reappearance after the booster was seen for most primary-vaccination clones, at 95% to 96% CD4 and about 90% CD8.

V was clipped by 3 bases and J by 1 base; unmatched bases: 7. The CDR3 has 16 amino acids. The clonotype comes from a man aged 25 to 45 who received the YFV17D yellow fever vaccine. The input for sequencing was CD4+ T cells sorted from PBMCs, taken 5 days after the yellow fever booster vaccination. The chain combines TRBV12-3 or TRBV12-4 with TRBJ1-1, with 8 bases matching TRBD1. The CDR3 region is CASSFGGTGANTEAFF. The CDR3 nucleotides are TGTGCCAGCAGTTTCGGGGGGACAGGAGCGAACACTGAAGCTTTCTTT.